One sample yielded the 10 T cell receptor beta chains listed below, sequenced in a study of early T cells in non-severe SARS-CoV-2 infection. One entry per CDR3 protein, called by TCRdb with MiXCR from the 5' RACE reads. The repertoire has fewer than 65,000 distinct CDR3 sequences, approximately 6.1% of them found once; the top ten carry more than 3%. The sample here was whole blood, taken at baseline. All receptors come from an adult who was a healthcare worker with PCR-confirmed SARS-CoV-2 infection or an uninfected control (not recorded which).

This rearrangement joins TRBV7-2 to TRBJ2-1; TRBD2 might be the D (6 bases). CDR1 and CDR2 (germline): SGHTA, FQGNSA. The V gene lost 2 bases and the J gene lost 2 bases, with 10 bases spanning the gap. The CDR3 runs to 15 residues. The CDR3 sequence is CASSLWGEPYNEQFF. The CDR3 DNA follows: TGTGCCAGCAGCTTATGGGGGGAGCCCTACAATGAGCAGTTCTTC.

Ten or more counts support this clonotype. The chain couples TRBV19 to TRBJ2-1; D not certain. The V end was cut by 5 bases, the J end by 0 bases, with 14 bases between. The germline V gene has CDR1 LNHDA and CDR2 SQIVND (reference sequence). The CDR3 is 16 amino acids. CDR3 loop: CASSADTLISYNEQFF. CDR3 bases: TGTGCCAGTAGTGCCGACACCCTGATCTCCTACAATGAGCAGTTCTTC. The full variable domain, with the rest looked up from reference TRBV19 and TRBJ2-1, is DGGITQSPKYLFRKEGQNVTLSCEQNLNHDAMYWYRQDPGQGLRLIYYSQIVNDFQKGDIAEGYSVSREKKESFPLTVTSAQKNPTAFYLCASSADTLISYNEQFFGPGTRLTVL.

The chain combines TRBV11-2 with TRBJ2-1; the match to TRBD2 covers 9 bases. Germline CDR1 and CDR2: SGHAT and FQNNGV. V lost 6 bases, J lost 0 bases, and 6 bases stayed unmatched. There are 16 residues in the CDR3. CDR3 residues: CASRSIAGASYNEQFF. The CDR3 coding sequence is TGTGCCAGCAGGAGCATAGCGGGAGCCTCCTACAATGAGCAGTTCTTC.

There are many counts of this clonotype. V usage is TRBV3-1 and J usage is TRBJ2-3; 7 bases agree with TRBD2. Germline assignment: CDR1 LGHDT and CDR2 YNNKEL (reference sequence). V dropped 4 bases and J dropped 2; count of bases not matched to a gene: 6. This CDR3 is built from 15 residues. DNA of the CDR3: TGTGCCAGCAGCCCCACTAGCGAAATCACAGATACGCAGTATTTT. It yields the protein CASSPTSEITDTQYF.

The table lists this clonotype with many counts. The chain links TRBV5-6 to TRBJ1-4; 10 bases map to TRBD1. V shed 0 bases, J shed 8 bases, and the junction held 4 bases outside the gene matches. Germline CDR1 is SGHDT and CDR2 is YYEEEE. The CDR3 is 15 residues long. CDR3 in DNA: TGTGCCAGCAGCTTGGCCGGACAGGGGGAGGAAAAACTGTTTTTT. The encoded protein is CASSLAGQGEEKLFF.

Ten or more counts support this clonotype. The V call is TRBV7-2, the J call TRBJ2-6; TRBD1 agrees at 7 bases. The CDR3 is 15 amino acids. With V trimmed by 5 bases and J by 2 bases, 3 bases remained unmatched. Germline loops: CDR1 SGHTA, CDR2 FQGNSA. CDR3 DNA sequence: TGTGCCAGCAGCCAACAGGGGACTGGGGCCAACGTCCTGACTTTC. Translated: CASSQQGTGANVLTF.

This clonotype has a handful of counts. The CDR3 spells CASSLGLAGGPTREDTQYF. The CDR3 DNA reads TGTGCCAGCAGCCTGGGACTAGCGGGAGGGCCGACGAGGGAAGATACGCAGTATTTT. The rearrangement uses TRBV4-2 and TRBJ2-3; 16 bases match TRBD2. CDR1 is LGHNA and CDR2 is YNFKEQ in the germline V gene. The junction had 12 bases not matched to a gene; V was cut back by 4 bases and J by 5 bases. The CDR3 is 19 residues long.

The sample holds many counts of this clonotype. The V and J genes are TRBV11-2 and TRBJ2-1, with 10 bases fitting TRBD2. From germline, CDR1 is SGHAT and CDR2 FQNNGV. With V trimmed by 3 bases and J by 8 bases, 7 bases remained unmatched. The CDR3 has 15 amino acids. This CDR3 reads CASSLPSGRGDEQFF. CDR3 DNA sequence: TGTGCCAGCAGCTTGCCTAGCGGGAGAGGAGATGAGCAGTTCTTC.

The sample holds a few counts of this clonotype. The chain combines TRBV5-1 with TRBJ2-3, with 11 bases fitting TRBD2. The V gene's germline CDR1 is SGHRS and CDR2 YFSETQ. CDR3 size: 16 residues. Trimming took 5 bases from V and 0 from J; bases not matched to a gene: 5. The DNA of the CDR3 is TGCGCCAGCAGGGGACTAGCGGCCGTCAGCACAGATACGCAGTATTTT. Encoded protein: CASRGLAAVSTDTQYF.

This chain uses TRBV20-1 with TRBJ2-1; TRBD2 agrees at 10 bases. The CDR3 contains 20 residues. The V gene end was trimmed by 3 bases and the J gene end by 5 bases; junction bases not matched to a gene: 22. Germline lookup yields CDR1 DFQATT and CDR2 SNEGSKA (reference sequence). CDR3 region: CSASRRRTSGYPAYDNEQFF. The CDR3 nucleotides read TGCAGTGCTAGCCGGCGCCGGACTAGCGGTTACCCTGCGTACGACAATGAGCAGTTCTTC.